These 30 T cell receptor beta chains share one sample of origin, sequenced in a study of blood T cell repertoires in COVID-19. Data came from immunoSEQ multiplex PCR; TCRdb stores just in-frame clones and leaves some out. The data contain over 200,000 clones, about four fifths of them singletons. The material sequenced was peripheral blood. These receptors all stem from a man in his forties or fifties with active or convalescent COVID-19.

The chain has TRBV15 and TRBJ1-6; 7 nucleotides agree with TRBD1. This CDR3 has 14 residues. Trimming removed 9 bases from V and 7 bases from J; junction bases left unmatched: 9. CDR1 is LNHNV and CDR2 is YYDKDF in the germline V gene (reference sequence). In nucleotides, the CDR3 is TGTGCCACTAAGGGGGCCCAACCGAATTCACCCCTCCACTTT. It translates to CATKGAQPNSPLHF.

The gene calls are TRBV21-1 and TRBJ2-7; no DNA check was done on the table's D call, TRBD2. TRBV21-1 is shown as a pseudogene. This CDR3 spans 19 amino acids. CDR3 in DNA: TGTGCCAGCAGCAAAGGACCGCCGGGGGGGGCTAGCGAGGAGTACGAGCAGTACTTC. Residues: CASSKGPPGGASEEYEQYF.

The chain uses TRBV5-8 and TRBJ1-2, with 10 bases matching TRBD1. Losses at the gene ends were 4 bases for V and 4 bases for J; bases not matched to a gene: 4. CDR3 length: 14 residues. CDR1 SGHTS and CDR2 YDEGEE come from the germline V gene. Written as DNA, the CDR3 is TGTGCCAGCAGCCCGACAGGGGGCCTCTATGGCTACACCTTC. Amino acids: CASSPTGGLYGYTF. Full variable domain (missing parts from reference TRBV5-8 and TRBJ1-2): EAGVTQSPTHLIKTRGQQATLRCSPISGHTSVYWYQQALGLGLQFLLWYDEGEERNRGNFPPRFSGRQFPNYSSELNVNALELEDSALYLCASSPTGGLYGYTFGSGTRLTVV.

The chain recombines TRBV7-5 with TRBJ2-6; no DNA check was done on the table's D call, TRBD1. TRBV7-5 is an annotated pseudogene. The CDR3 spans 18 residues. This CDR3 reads CVRSPEDRDPIGLNVLTF. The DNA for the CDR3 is TGTGTCAGAAGCCCCGAGGACAGGGACCCTATTGGCCTCAACGTCCTGACTTTC.

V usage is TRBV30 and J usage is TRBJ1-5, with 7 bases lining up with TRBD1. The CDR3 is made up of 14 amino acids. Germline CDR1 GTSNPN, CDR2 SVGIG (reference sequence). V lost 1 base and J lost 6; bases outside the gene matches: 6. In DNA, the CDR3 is TGTGCCTGGAGTGGACAGGGTATAAGTCAGCCCCAGCATTTT. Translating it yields CAWSGQGISQPQHF.

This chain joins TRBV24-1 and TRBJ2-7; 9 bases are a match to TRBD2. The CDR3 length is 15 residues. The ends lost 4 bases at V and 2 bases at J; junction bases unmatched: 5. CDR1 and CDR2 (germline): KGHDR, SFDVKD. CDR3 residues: CATSESTSGPYEQYF. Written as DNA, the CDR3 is TGTGCCACCAGTGAATCCACTAGCGGGCCCTACGAGCAGTACTTC.

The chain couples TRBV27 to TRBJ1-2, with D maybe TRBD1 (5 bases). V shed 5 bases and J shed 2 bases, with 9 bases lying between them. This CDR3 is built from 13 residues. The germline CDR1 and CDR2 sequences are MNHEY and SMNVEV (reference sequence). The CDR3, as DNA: TGTGCCAGCAGTATGGACAAGAACTATGGCTACACCTTC. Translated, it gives CASSMDKNYGYTF.

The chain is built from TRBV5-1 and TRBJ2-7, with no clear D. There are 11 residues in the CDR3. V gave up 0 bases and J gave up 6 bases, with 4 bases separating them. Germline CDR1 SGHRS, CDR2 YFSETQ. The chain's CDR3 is CASSLVGEQYF. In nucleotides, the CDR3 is TGCGCCAGCAGCTTGGTCGGCGAGCAGTACTTC. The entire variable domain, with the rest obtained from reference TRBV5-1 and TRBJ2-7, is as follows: KAGVTQTPRYLIKTRGQQVTLSCSPISGHRSVSWYQQTPGQGLQFLFEYFSETQRNKGNFPGRFSGRQFSNSRSEMNVSTLELGDSALYLCASSLVGEQYFGPGTRLTVT.

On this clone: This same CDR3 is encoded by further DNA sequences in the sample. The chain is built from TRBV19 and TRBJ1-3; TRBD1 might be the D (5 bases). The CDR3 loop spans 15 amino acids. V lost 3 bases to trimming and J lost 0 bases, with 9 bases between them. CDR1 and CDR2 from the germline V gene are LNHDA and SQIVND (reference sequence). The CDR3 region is CASSIQGNSGNTIYF. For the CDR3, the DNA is TGTGCCAGTAGTATCCAGGGCAACTCTGGAAACACCATATATTTT.

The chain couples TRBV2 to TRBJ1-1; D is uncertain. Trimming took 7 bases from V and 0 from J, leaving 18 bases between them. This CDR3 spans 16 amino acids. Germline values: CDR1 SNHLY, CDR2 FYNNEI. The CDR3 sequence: CASINPNRGMNTEAFF. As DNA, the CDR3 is TGTGCCAGCATTAACCCCAATCGGGGAATGAACACTGAAGCTTTCTTT.

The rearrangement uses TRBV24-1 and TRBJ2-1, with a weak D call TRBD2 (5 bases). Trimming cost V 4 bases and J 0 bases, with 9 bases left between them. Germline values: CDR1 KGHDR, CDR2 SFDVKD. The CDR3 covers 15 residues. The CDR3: CATSDSSPSYNEQFF. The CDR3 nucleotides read TGTGCCACCAGTGACTCTAGCCCCTCCTACAATGAGCAGTTCTTC.

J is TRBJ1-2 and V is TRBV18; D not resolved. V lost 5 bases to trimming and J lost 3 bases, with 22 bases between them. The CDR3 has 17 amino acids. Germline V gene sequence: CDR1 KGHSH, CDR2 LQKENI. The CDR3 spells CASSFSQPGSKDYGYTF. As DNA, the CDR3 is TGTGCCAGCTCATTCTCTCAACCGGGATCCAAAGACTATGGCTACACCTTC.

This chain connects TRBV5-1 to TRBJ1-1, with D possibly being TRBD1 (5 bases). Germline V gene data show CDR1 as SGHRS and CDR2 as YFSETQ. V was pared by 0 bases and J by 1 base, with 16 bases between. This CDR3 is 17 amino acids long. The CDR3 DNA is TGCGCCAGCAGCTTGGCGGACAACCCTCAGGCGAACACTGAAGCTTTCTTT. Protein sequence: CASSLADNPQANTEAFF.

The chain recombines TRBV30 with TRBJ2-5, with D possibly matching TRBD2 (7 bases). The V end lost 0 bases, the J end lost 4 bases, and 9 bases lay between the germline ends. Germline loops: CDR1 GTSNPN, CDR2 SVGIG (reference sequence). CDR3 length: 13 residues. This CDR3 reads CAWSVGGGETQYF. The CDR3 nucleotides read TGTGCCTGGAGTGTGGGAGGGGGAGAGACCCAGTACTTC.

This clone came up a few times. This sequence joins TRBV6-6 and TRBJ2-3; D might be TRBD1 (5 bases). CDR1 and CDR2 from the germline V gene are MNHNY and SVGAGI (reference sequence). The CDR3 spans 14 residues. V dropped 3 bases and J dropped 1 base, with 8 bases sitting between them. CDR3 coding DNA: TGTGCCAGCAGTTATCCGACAGGCACAGATACGCAGTATTTT. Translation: CASSYPTGTDTQYF.

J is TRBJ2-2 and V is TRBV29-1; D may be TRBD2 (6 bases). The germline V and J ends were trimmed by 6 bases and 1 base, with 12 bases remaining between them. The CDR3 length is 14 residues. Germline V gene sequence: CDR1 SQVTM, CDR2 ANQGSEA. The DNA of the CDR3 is TGCAGCGTAAGGCGGGACGGGAACACCGGGGAGCTGTTTTTT. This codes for CSVRRDGNTGELFF.

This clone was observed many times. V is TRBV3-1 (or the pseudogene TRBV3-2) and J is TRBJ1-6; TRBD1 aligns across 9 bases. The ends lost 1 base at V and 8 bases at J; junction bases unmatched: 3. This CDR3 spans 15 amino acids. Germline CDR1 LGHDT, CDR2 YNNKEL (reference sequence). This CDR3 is CASSQGDRDHSPLHF. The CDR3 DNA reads TGTGCCAGCAGCCAAGGGGACAGGGACCATTCACCCCTCCACTTT.

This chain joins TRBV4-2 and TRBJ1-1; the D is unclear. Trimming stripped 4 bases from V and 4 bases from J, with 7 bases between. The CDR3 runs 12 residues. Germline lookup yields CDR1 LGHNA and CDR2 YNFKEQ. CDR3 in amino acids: CASSPGATEAFF. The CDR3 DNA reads TGTGCCAGCAGCCCCGGTGCCACTGAAGCTTTCTTT.

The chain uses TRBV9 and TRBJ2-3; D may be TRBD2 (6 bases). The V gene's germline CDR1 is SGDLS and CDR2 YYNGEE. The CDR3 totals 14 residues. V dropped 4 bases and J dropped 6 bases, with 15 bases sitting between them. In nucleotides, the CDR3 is TGTGCCAGCAGCCCGTCGACTAGATTGGATACGCAGTATTTT. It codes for CASSPSTRLDTQYF.

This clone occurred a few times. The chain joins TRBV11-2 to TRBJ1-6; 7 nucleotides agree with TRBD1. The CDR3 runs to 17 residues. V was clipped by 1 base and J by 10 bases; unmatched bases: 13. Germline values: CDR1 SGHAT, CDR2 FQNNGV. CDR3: CASSLATGLRTRSPLHF. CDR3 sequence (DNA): TGTGCCAGCAGCTTAGCGACAGGGTTGCGGACGAGATCACCCCTCCACTTT.

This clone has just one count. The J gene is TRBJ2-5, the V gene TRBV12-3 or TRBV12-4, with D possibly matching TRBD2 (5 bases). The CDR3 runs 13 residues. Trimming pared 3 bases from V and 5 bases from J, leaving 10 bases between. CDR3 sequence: CASSFNRGETQYF. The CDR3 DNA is TGTGCCAGCAGTTTTAACAGAGGGGAGACCCAGTACTTC.

Here the CDR3 reads CASSGGEGIETQYF. The DNA for the CDR3 is TGTGCCAGCAGTGGGGGGGAGGGGATAGAGACCCAGTACTTC. The V call is TRBV25-1, the J call TRBJ2-5; 7 positions match TRBD2. Germline values: CDR1 MGHDK, CDR2 SYGVNS. Unmatched junction bases numbered 6, after V lost 4 bases and J lost 4 bases. CDR3 length equals 14 residues. Drawing the rest from reference TRBV25-1 and TRBJ2-5, the complete variable domain is EADIYQTPRYLVIGTGKKITLECSQTMGHDKMYWYQQDPGMELHLIHYSYGVNSTEKGDLSSESTVSRIRTEHFPLTLESARPSHTSQYLCASSGGEGIETQYFGPGTRLLVL.

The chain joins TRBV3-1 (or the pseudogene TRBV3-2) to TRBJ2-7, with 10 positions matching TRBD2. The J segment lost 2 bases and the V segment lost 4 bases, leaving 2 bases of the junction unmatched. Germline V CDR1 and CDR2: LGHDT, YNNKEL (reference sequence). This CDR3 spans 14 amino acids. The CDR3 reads CASSPSGGAYEQYF. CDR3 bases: TGTGCCAGCAGCCCAAGCGGGGGGGCCTACGAGCAGTACTTC.

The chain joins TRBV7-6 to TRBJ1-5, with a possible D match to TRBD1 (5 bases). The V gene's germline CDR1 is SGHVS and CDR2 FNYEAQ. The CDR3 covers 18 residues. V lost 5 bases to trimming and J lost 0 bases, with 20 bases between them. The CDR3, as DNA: TGTGCCAGCAGCCCTTATCCCCGTGGACAATATAGCAATCAGCCCCAGCATTTT. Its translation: CASSPYPRGQYSNQPQHF.

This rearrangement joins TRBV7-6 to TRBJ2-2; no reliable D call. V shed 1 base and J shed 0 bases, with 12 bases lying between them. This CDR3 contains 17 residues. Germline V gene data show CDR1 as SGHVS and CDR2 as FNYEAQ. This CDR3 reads CASSLEVAGANTGELFF. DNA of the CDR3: TGTGCCAGCAGCTTAGAGGTTGCAGGCGCGAACACCGGGGAGCTGTTTTTT.

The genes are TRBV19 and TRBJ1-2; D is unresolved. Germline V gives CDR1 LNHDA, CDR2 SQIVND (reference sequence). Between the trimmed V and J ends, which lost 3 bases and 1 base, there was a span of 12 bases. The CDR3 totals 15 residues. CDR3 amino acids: CASSIGGRGNYGYTF. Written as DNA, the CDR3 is TGTGCCAGTAGTATTGGCGGGAGAGGTAACTATGGCTACACCTTC.

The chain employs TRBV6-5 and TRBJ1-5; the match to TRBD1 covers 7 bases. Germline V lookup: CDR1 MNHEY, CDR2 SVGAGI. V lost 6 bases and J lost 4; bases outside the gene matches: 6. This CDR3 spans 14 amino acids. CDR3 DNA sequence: TGTGCCAGCAGCATGGGACAGTCAAATCAGCCCCAGCATTTT. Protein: CASSMGQSNQPQHF.

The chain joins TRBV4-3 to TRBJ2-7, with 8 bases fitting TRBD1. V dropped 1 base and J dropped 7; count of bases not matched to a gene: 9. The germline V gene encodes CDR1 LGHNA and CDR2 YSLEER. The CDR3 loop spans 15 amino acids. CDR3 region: CASSQGTRGRREQYF. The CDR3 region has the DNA TGCGCCAGCAGCCAAGGAACCAGGGGGCGCAGGGAGCAGTACTTC.

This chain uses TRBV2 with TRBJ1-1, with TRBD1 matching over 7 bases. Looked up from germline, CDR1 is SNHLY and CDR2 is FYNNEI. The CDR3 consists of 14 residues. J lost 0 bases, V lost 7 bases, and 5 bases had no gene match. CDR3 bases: TGTGCCAGCACCCCACAGGGGTTGAACACTGAAGCTTTCTTT. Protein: CASTPQGLNTEAFF.

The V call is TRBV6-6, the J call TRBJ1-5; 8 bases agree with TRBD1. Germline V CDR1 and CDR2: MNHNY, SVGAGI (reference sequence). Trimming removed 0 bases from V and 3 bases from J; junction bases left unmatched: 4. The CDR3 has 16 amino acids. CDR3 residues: CASSYSRQGLNQPQHF. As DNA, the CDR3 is TGTGCCAGCAGTTACTCGAGACAGGGGCTCAATCAGCCCCAGCATTTT.